Here is one T cell receptor (beta chain) with its context. In the authors' methods: From reference gene primer amplification, estimates of nucleated cell counts were derived. Here immunoSEQ multiplex PCR was the method, and the copy in TCRdb shows in-frame clones only, minus some. That table supplies the V and J calls and clone size; D and trimming were determined from the DNA. This table has approximately 75,000 clones, roughly 80% appearing once. The data stem from a study of blood T cell repertoires in COVID-19. Overall study context: T cells, B-cell-depleted T cells, or PBMCs supplied cDNA or gDNA.

Sequenced input: peripheral blood. The source is a woman older than 75 with acute or convalescent COVID-19.

In DNA, the CDR3 is TGTGCCAGCACCTTCGACAATGAGCAGTTCTTC. This gives the protein CASTFDNEQFF. The chain links TRBV2 to TRBJ2-1; D is ambiguous. Germline-derived CDR1 and CDR2 are SNHLY and FYNNEI. Between the trimmed V and J ends, which lost 7 bases and 5 bases, there was a span of 6 bases. This CDR3 region has 11 residues.